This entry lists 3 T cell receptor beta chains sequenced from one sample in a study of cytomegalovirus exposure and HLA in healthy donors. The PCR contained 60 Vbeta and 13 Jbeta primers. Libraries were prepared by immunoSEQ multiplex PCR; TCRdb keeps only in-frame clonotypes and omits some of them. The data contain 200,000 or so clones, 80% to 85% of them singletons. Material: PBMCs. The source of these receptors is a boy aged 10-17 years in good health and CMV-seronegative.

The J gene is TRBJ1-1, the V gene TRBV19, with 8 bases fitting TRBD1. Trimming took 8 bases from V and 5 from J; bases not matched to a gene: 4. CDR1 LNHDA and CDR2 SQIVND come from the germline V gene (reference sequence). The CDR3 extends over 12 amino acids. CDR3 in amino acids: CASGTGGTEAFF. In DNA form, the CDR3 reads TGTGCCAGTGGTACAGGGGGAACTGAAGCTTTCTTT.

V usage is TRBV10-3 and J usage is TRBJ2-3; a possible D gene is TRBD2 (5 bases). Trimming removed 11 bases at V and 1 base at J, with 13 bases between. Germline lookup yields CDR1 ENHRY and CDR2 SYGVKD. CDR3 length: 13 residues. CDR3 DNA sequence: TGTGCCGTTCTAGCTGAGGGCACAGATACGCAGTATTTT. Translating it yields CAVLAEGTDTQYF.

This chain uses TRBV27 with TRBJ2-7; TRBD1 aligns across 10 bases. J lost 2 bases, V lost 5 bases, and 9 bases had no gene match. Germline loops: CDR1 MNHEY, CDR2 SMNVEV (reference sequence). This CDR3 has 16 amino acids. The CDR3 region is CASSPVRDRGAYEQYF. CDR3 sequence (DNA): TGTGCCAGCAGTCCAGTACGGGACAGGGGCGCCTACGAGCAGTACTTC.